A single sample gave rise to the 27 T cell receptor beta chains below, sequenced in a study of blood T cell repertoires in COVID-19. The assay was immunoSEQ multiplex PCR, and TCRdb's table has in-frame clones only and misses some. Of 200,000 to 300,000 clones listed, around nine tenths are singletons. Sequenced sample: PBMCs or T cells enriched from blood (not recorded which). Receptor source: a woman between 18 and 29 years old who had recovered from COVID-19.

The chain couples TRBV5-3 to TRBJ2-7; TRBD2 is a possible D gene (6 bases). TRBV5-3 is reported as an ORF; its role is uncertain. V was shortened by 9 bases and J by 4 bases, with 20 bases between the two germline ends. There are 14 residues in the CDR3. In DNA, the CDR3 is TGTGCCACTCCCGGTCGGGGGAGACCTTACGAGCAGTACTTC. It is translated as CATPGRGRPYEQYF.

Note on this clone: The same CDR3 can be traced to other DNA sequences in this sample. J is TRBJ2-7 and V is TRBV5-4; 10 bases map to TRBD1. Germline loops: CDR1 SGHNT, CDR2 YYREEE (reference sequence). The CDR3 spans 14 residues. The J segment lost 2 bases and the V segment lost 4 bases, leaving 3 bases of the junction unmatched. The CDR3 coding sequence is TGTGCCAGCAGCCCGGGACAGGGGCCCTACGAGCAGTACTTC. It codes for CASSPGQGPYEQYF. Using reference TRBV5-4 and TRBJ2-7 for the parts outside the CDR3, the full variable domain is ETGVTQSPTHLIKTRGQQVTLRCSSQSGHNTVSWYQQALGQGPQFIFQYYREEENGRGNFPPRFSGLQFPNYSSELNVNALELDDSALYLCASSPGQGPYEQYFGPGTRLTVT.

The CDR3 sequence is CASSLGGYGVNEQFF. In DNA, the CDR3 is TGCGCCAGCAGCTTGGGAGGGTATGGCGTCAATGAGCAGTTCTTC. This rearrangement joins TRBV5-1 to TRBJ2-1, with D possibly TRBD2 on 5 matching bases. Trimming left V 0 bases short and J 6 bases short, with 13 bases between. Germline CDR1 is SGHRS and CDR2 is YFSETQ. The CDR3 is made up of 15 amino acids.

The chain is built from TRBV14 and TRBJ2-7; 8 nucleotides align to TRBD2. V lost 4 bases to trimming and J lost 4 bases; unmatched junction nucleotides: 6. This CDR3 contains 14 residues. Germline V gives CDR1 SGHDN, CDR2 FVKESK. The CDR3 DNA is TGTGCCAGCAGCCGGGGACTAGAAAAATACGAGCAGTACTTC. Its protein product is CASSRGLEKYEQYF.

The J gene is TRBJ2-1, the V gene TRBV11-3; D gene ambiguous. Trimming removed 2 bases at V and 7 bases at J, with 9 bases between. CDR1 is SGHNT, CDR2 YENEEA, per germline. This CDR3 has 13 residues. CDR3 bases: TGTGCCAGCAGCTTACGGTTCGGGAATGAGCAGTTCTTC. Amino acid sequence: CASSLRFGNEQFF.

The V gene is TRBV10-3, the J gene TRBJ2-6, with 8 bases fitting TRBD1. The CDR3 spans 19 residues. V trimming: 4 bases; J trimming: 1 base; junction bases outside the gene matches: 12. The germline gives CDR1 ENHRY, CDR2 SYGVKD. CDR3 sequence reads: CAISVRWQGATSGANVLTF. CDR3 coding DNA: TGTGCCATCAGTGTACGGTGGCAGGGGGCAACGTCTGGGGCCAACGTCCTGACTTTC.

V and J are TRBV11-3 and TRBJ2-5; possibly TRBD2 for D (7 bases). The CDR3 consists of 16 residues. V gave up 1 base and J gave up 2 bases, with 14 bases separating them. Germline CDR1 is SGHNT and CDR2 is YENEEA. CDR3 loop: CASSLGLRGAQETQYF. In nucleotides, the CDR3 is TGTGCCAGCAGCTTAGGTCTCCGGGGGGCACAAGAGACCCAGTACTTC.

The rearrangement uses TRBV19 and TRBJ2-7, with D maybe TRBD2 (5 bases). From germline, CDR1 is LNHDA and CDR2 SQIVND (reference sequence). There are 19 residues in the CDR3. Between the trimmed V and J ends, which lost 2 bases and 2 bases, there was a span of 25 bases. DNA for the CDR3: TGTGCCAGTAGTATAAGTTGGGCGGACTTTACCAATCCAACCTACGAGCAGTACTTC. Amino acids: CASSISWADFTNPTYEQYF.

This rearrangement joins TRBV5-1 to TRBJ1-1; D gene unclear. This CDR3 has 14 amino acids. With 3 bases removed from V and 4 bases from J, the gap between germline ends came to 13 bases. CDR1 and CDR2 from the germline V gene are SGHRS and YFSETQ. The CDR3, as DNA: TGCGCCAGCAGCTCGCGTCTGGAGGGCACTGAAGCTTTCTTT. Encoded protein: CASSSRLEGTEAFF.

V and J are TRBV30 and TRBJ1-3; unclear D gene. The V end was cut by 4 bases, the J end by 7 bases, with 8 bases between. CDR1 GTSNPN and CDR2 SVGIG come from the germline V gene (reference sequence). The CDR3 totals 11 residues. The CDR3 DNA is TGTGCCTGGAATCGGCGGAACACCATATATTTT. It yields the protein CAWNRRNTIYF.

To note about this clone: Since no conserved phenylalanine or tryptophan closes the CDR3, a read error is the likely cause. The DNA is left out, because the CDR3 cannot be placed on it with certainty; the CDR3 is given as TCRdb lists it. The rearrangement uses TRBV9 and TRBJ2-7; the table's D call, TRBD1, has no DNA check behind it. The germline V gene encodes CDR1 SGDLS and CDR2 YYNGEE. The CDR3 numbers 21 amino acids, ends counted. CDR3 region: CASSATDPKGQGRPFFTSSTS.

This chain joins TRBV27 and TRBJ2-7; D not resolved. The germline V and J ends were trimmed by 0 bases and 7 bases, with 19 bases remaining between them. The CDR3 is 16 residues long. CDR1 is MNHEY, CDR2 SMNVEV, per germline (reference sequence). The CDR3 sequence is CASSLSPLRWSREQYF. CDR3 DNA: TGTGCCAGCAGTTTATCGCCCTTACGATGGTCTAGGGAGCAGTACTTC.

The chain joins TRBV7-9 to TRBJ1-3; tentatively, D is TRBD1 (5 bases). Germline lookup yields CDR1 SEHNR and CDR2 FQNEAQ (reference sequence). The CDR3 sequence is 17 residues long. With 1 base removed from V and 0 bases from J, the gap between germline ends came to 13 bases. The CDR3 DNA is TGTGCCAGCAGCTTAGGGGGCCTCAGAGTCTCTGGAAACACCATATATTTT. Translation: CASSLGGLRVSGNTIYF.

The chain links TRBV18 to TRBJ2-7, with 9 bases identical to TRBD2. CDR1 is KGHSH and CDR2 is LQKENI in the germline V gene. Germline trimming cut 3 bases from V and 7 bases from J; bases unmatched to any gene: 10. This CDR3 comprises 15 residues. CDR3 coding DNA: TGTGCCAGCTCACCGGGGGCGGGAGGGCCTCAAGAGCAGTACTTC. Amino acid sequence: CASSPGAGGPQEQYF.

V is TRBV28 and J is TRBJ2-1; 12 positions agree with TRBD2. Germline CDR1 is MDHEN and CDR2 is SYDVKM. This CDR3 contains 19 residues. V lost 3 bases to trimming and J lost 0 bases; unmatched junction nucleotides: 9. The CDR3 protein is CASSLSRLAGGSSYNEQFF. The CDR3 DNA reads TGTGCCAGCAGTTTGTCCCGCCTAGCGGGAGGGAGCTCCTACAATGAGCAGTTCTTC.

The chain employs TRBV4-1 and TRBJ2-3, with D maybe TRBD2 (5 bases). Germline V lookup: CDR1 MGHRA, CDR2 YSYEKL. V lost 4 bases to trimming and J lost 3 bases, with 17 bases between them. CDR3 length: 16 residues. CDR3 residues: CASSPSPQGGTDTQYF. For the CDR3, the DNA is TGCGCCAGCAGCCCGAGCCCCCAAGGAGGTACAGATACGCAGTATTTT.

CDR3 DNA sequence: TGTGCCAGCAGCCAAGAGAGCGGGAGATACCGCTACGAGCAGTACTTC. This codes for CASSQESGRYRYEQYF. This chain connects TRBV3-1 (or the pseudogene TRBV3-2) to TRBJ2-7; TRBD2 matches at 8 bases. The ends lost 0 bases at V and 3 bases at J; junction bases unmatched: 7. There are 16 residues in the CDR3. CDR1 is LGHDT, CDR2 YNNKEL, per germline (reference sequence).

V and J are TRBV5-4 and TRBJ1-6; 8 positions agree with TRBD1. Trimming took 5 bases from V and 10 from J; bases not matched to a gene: 8. Germline assignment: CDR1 SGHNT and CDR2 YYREEE (reference sequence). CDR3 size: 14 residues. In DNA form, the CDR3 reads TGTGCCAGCAGACAGGGGGAACTGGTCTCACCCCTCCACTTT. This gives the protein CASRQGELVSPLHF.

The V gene is TRBV4-2, the J gene TRBJ2-5; D might be TRBD2 (6 bases). This CDR3 is 17 amino acids long. V was trimmed by 0 bases and J by 2 bases, leaving 16 bases between them. The germline V gene has CDR1 LGHNA and CDR2 YNFKEQ. CDR3 coding DNA: TGTGCCAGCAGCCAAGATCAATCTGCGGGGAAACAAGAGACCCAGTACTTC. It encodes CASSQDQSAGKQETQYF.

The rearrangement links TRBV6-6 to TRBJ1-5; 10 bases are a match to TRBD1. Germline V gives CDR1 MNHNY, CDR2 SVGAGI (reference sequence). V was pared by 5 bases and J by 3 bases, with 10 bases of the junction left unmatched. The CDR3 contains 17 residues. The DNA for the CDR3 is TGTGCCAGCAGTCCCGGGACAGGGGAAGTAGTCAATCAGCCCCAGCATTTT. It codes for CASSPGTGEVVNQPQHF.

The CDR3 spells CASSLTATHDTEAFF. The CDR3 DNA follows: TGCGCCAGCAGCTTGACAGCTACGCATGACACTGAAGCTTTCTTT. The gene calls are TRBV5-1 and TRBJ1-1; D is unresolved. The V gene lost 1 base and the J gene lost 3 bases, with 13 bases spanning the gap. CDR1 and CDR2 (germline): SGHRS, YFSETQ. This CDR3 contains 15 residues.

The chain carries TRBV19 and TRBJ1-3; D not resolved. The CDR3 length is 15 residues. From germline, CDR1 is LNHDA and CDR2 SQIVND (reference sequence). V shed 6 bases and J shed 0 bases, with 12 bases lying between them. CDR3 bases: TGTGCCAGTAGGGCTCAGGCCAGCTCTGGAAACACCATATATTTT. Translated: CASRAQASSGNTIYF.

V is TRBV29-1 and J is TRBJ2-6; D unclear. The germline V gene encodes CDR1 SQVTM and CDR2 ANQGSEA. V lost 0 bases, J lost 0 bases, and 18 bases lay in between. The CDR3 length is 19 residues. The CDR3 region has the DNA TGCAGCGTTGAAGATCCAAGGCATAACAGCCTCTCTGGGGCCAACGTCCTGACTTTC. Encoded protein: CSVEDPRHNSLSGANVLTF.

There are a few counts of this clone. The chain recombines TRBV3-1 (or the pseudogene TRBV3-2) with TRBJ1-4; TRBD1 is a possible D gene (6 bases). Germline V gene lookup returns CDR1 LGHDT and CDR2 YNNKEL (reference sequence). The length of the CDR3 is 16 residues. The V and J ends lost 0 bases and 8 bases respectively, with 16 bases between them. The CDR3 sequence is CASSQEGSGVREKLFF. CDR3 bases: TGTGCCAGCAGCCAAGAAGGTTCAGGGGTCAGGGAAAAACTGTTTTTT.

This chain joins TRBV5-1 and TRBJ2-5; 8 bases are a match to TRBD2. V gave up 4 bases and J gave up 3 bases; unmatched junction bases: 8. This CDR3 is 15 amino acids long. Germline CDR1 reads SGHRS; CDR2 reads YFSETQ. The CDR3 reads CASSLGLGGEETQYF. The CDR3 coding sequence is TGCGCCAGCAGCCTGGGACTAGGTGGTGAAGAGACCCAGTACTTC.

The rearrangement uses TRBV27 and TRBJ2-7; a possible D gene is TRBD1 (7 bases). Trimming left V 8 bases short and J 6 bases short, with 26 bases between. This CDR3 spans 16 amino acids. Germline CDR1 and CDR2: MNHEY and SMNVEV (reference sequence). The CDR3 is CASASTTGGGRPEQYF. CDR3 DNA: TGTGCCAGCGCGTCAACAACAGGAGGGGGCCGACCCGAGCAGTACTTC.

The chain carries TRBV7-6 and TRBJ2-7; D is undetermined. This CDR3 comprises 12 residues. The germline CDR1 and CDR2 sequences are SGHVS and FNYEAQ. Trimming pared 1 base from V and 4 bases from J, leaving 5 bases between. CDR3 protein: CASSLGAYEQYF. The CDR3 DNA reads as TGTGCCAGCAGCTTAGGAGCTTACGAGCAGTACTTC.